This record covers a single T cell receptor beta chain. The data were taken from a study of blood T cell repertoires in COVID-19. Assay: immunoSEQ multiplex PCR; the TCRdb copy retains only in-frame clones and omits some. Here the sample spans roughly 260,000 clones, 79% being singletons. The CDR3 runs to 13 residues. Germline CDR1 reads SGHTA; CDR2 reads FQGNSA. Trimming took 5 bases from V and 5 from J, leaving 12 bases between them. The TCR originated in a woman aged 40 to 50 with active or convalescent COVID-19. This rearrangement joins TRBV7-2 to TRBJ1-1, with a tentative D call TRBD1 (5 bases). The sequencing input was peripheral blood. The CDR3 protein is CASSPHRRTEAFF. In DNA, the CDR3 is TGTGCCAGCAGCCCTCACAGGAGAACTGAAGCTTTCTTT.